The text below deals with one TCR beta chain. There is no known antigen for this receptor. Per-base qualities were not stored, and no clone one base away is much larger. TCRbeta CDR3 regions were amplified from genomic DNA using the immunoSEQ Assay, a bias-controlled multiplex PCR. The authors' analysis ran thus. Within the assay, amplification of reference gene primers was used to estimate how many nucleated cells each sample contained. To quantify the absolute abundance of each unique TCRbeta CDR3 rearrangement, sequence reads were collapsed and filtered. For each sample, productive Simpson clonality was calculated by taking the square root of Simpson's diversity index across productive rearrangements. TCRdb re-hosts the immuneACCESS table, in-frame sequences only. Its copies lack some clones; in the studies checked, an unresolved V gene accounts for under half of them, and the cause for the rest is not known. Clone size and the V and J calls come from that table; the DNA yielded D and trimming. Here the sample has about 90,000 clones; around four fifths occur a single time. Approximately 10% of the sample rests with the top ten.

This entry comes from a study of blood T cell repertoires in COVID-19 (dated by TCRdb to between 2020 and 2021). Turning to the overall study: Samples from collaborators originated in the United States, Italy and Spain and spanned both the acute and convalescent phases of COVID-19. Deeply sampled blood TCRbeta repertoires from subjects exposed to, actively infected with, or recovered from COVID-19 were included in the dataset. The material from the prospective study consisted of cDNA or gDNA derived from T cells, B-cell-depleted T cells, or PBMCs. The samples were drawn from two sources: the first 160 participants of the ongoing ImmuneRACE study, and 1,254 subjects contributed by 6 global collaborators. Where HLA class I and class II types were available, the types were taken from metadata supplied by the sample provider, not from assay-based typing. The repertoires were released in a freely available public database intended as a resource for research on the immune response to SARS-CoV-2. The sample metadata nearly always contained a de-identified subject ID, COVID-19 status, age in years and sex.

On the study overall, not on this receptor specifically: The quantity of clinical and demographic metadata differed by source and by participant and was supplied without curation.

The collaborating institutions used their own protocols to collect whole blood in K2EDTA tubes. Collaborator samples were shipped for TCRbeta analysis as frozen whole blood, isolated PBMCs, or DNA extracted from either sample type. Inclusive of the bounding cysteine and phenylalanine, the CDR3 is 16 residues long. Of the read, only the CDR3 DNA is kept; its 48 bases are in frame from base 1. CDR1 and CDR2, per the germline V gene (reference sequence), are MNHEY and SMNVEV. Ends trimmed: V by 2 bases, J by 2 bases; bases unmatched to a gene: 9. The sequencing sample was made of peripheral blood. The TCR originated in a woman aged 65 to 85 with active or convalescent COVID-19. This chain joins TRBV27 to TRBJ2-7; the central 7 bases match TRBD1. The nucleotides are TGTGCCAGCAGTTTAGGGTTTCGGGACAGTACCTACGAGCAGTACTTC. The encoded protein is CASSLGFRDSTYEQYF.